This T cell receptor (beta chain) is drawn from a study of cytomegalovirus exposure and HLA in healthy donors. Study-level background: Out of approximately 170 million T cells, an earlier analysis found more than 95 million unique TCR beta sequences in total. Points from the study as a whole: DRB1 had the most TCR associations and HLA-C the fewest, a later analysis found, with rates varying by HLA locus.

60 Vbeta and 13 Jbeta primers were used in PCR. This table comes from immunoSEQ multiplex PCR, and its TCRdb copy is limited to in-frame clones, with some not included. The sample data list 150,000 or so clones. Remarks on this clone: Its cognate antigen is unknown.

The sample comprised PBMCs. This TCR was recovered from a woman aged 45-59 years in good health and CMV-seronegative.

The CDR3 reads CAWILTGLAGDEQYF. The CDR3 DNA reads as TGTGCCTGGATTCTCACCGGGCTAGCGGGAGACGAGCAGTACTTC. V usage is TRBV30 and J usage is TRBJ2-7; 10 bases fit TRBD2. V lost 4 bases to trimming and J lost 5 bases; unmatched junction nucleotides: 11. The CDR3 is 15 amino acids. Germline V CDR1 and CDR2: GTSNPN, SVGIG (reference sequence).